These 25 T cell receptor beta chains originate from one sample sequenced in a study of blood T cell repertoires in COVID-19. Generated by immunoSEQ multiplex PCR, the TCRdb table keeps only in-frame clones and is missing some. The table shows around 150,000 clones, with around 74% occurring only once. Sequencing was done on a sample of peripheral blood. The receptor set was obtained from a man in his 70s with acute or convalescent COVID-19.

The chain employs TRBV30 and TRBJ1-1, with 7 nucleotides matching TRBD1. V was clipped by 2 bases and J by 0 bases; unmatched bases: 3. The V gene's germline CDR1 is GTSNPN and CDR2 SVGIG (reference sequence). The CDR3 is made up of 14 amino acids. The CDR3 nucleotides are TGTGCCTGGAGTCCGGACAGGTTGAACACTGAAGCTTTCTTT. Its translation is CAWSPDRLNTEAFF.

The J gene is TRBJ1-4, the V gene TRBV27, with 10 nucleotides matching TRBD1. The CDR3 spans 14 residues. Germline loops: CDR1 MNHEY, CDR2 SMNVEV (reference sequence). Trimming at V came to 5 bases and at J to 7 bases, leaving 4 bases not matched to a gene. CDR3 in DNA: TGTGCCAGCAGTGACAGGGGGCAATCTGAAAAACTGTTTTTT. The encoded protein is CASSDRGQSEKLFF.

This clone has only one observation. At one of its ends the junction is not consistent with the germline gene, which may arise from a read error. J is TRBJ1-1 and V is TRBV7-8; maybe TRBD1 (6 bases). The CDR3 has 15 amino acids. Germline V lookup: CDR1 SGHVS, CDR2 FQNEAQ. The CDR3 is CASSLAGDMNTEAFF. The CDR3 coding sequence is TGTGCCAGCAGCCTAGCAGGGGACATGAACACTGAAGCTTTCTTT.

This chain links TRBV19 with TRBJ1-3; weak D call: TRBD1 (6 bases). CDR1 is LNHDA, CDR2 SQIVND, per germline (reference sequence). V lost 5 bases to trimming and J lost 0 bases, with 17 bases between them. The CDR3 length is 17 residues. CDR3 loop: CASSPTLRQASGNTIYF. Here the CDR3 DNA reads TGTGCCAGTAGTCCAACTCTCCGACAGGCCTCTGGAAACACCATATATTTT. Filled out from reference TRBV19 and TRBJ1-3, the complete variable domain reads DGGITQSPKYLFRKEGQNVTLSCEQNLNHDAMYWYRQDPGQGLRLIYYSQIVNDFQKGDIAEGYSVSREKKESFPLTVTSAQKNPTAFYLCASSPTLRQASGNTIYFGEGSWLTVV.

This clone came up many times. This chain joins TRBV28 and TRBJ2-7, with unresolved D. Germline CDR1 and CDR2: MDHEN and SYDVKM. Trimming stripped 5 bases from V and 4 bases from J, with 9 bases between. The CDR3 extends over 12 amino acids. The CDR3 loop reads CASSGNKYEQYF. The CDR3 DNA reads TGTGCCAGCAGTGGTAACAAGTACGAGCAGTACTTC.

The chain is built from TRBV15 and TRBJ1-3, with D maybe TRBD1 (6 bases). The germline V gene encodes CDR1 LNHNV and CDR2 YYDKDF (reference sequence). The V gene lost 0 bases and the J gene lost 0 bases, with 12 bases spanning the gap. The length of the CDR3 is 17 residues. The CDR3, as DNA: TGTGCCACCAGCAGAGAAGAGGACAGAAGCTCTGGAAACACCATATATTTT. Encoded protein: CATSREEDRSSGNTIYF.

The chain is built from TRBV11-2 and TRBJ1-1; 9 bases are shared with TRBD1. CDR3 length: 14 amino acids. CDR1 SGHAT and CDR2 FQNNGV come from the germline V gene. With V trimmed by 1 base and J by 4 bases, 1 base remained unmatched. CDR3 DNA sequence: TGTGCCAGCAGCTTAGTGGGACAGGGCACTGAAGCTTTCTTT. Its protein product is CASSLVGQGTEAFF.

The rearrangement uses TRBV9 and TRBJ1-3; tentative D call: TRBD1 (5 bases). Per germline, CDR1 SGDLS and CDR2 YYNGEE. Trimming took 3 bases from V and 4 from J, leaving 20 bases between them. This CDR3 has 17 residues. As DNA, the CDR3 is TGTGCCAGCAGCGAAAACTTAAGGGGTTCCTCCGGAAACACCATATATTTT. Translating it yields CASSENLRGSSGNTIYF.

The gene calls are TRBV6-6 and TRBJ2-5; 7 bases line up with TRBD2. CDR1 is MNHNY, CDR2 SVGAGI, per germline (reference sequence). V lost 6 bases to trimming and J lost 5 bases; unmatched junction nucleotides: 9. The CDR3 consists of 14 residues. CDR3 nucleotides: TGTGCCAGCAGGGCCCCGGGGGGAGGGGAGACCCAGTACTTC. Protein product: CASRAPGGGETQYF.

The V gene is TRBV7-2, the J gene TRBJ2-1, with TRBD2 matching over 9 bases. From germline, CDR1 is SGHTA and CDR2 FQGNSA. The V and J ends lost 4 bases and 5 bases, in that order; junction bases with no gene match: 3. There are 14 residues in the CDR3. CDR3 in amino acids: CASSSPSGNNEQFF. In nucleotides, the CDR3 is TGTGCCAGCAGCTCCCCTAGCGGGAACAATGAGCAGTTCTTC. Together with reference TRBV7-2 and TRBJ2-1, the CDR3 gives the full variable domain: GAGVSQSPSNKVTEKGKDVELRCDPISGHTALYWYRQSLGQGLEFLIYFQGNSAPDKSGLPSDRFSAERTGGSVSTLTIQRTQQEDSAVYLCASSSPSGNNEQFFGPGTRLTVL.

This clone appeared a few times. V usage is TRBV7-2 and J usage is TRBJ1-3; no definite D call. V lost 1 base, J lost 0 bases, and 7 bases lay in between. Germline V gene lookup returns CDR1 SGHTA and CDR2 FQGNSA. The CDR3 extends over 15 amino acids. CDR3 sequence reads: CASSLGQFSGNTIYF. The CDR3 bases are TGTGCCAGCAGCTTAGGGCAGTTCTCTGGAAACACCATATATTTT. The full variable domain, completed using reference TRBV7-2 and TRBJ1-3, is GAGVSQSPSNKVTEKGKDVELRCDPISGHTALYWYRQSLGQGLEFLIYFQGNSAPDKSGLPSDRFSAERTGGSVSTLTIQRTQQEDSAVYLCASSLGQFSGNTIYFGEGSWLTVV.

This clone turned up a few times. The gene calls are TRBV12-3 or TRBV12-4 and TRBJ1-5; possible D gene TRBD1, 5 bases. The CDR3 length is 13 residues. V shed 5 bases and J shed 4 bases, with 9 bases lying between them. The CDR3 here is CASSMQGNQPQHF. CDR3 DNA: TGTGCCAGCAGTATGCAGGGAAATCAGCCCCAGCATTTT.

The gene calls are TRBV27 and TRBJ2-7; tentative D call: TRBD1 (6 bases). Germline V CDR1 and CDR2: MNHEY, SMNVEV (reference sequence). This CDR3 is 14 amino acids long. V lost 6 bases, J lost 2 bases, and 14 bases lay in between. The CDR3 here is CASRNVGATYEQYF. The CDR3 coding sequence is TGTGCCAGCAGGAACGTGGGGGCCACCTACGAGCAGTACTTC.

This clone has just one count. The J gene is TRBJ1-2, the V gene TRBV7-2; 11 bases fit TRBD1. This CDR3 spans 17 amino acids. Trimming cost V 5 bases and J 7 bases; bases outside gene matches: 15. The V gene's germline CDR1 is SGHTA and CDR2 FQGNSA. In DNA form, the CDR3 reads TGTGCCAGCAGCCAGAGCCGGGACAGGGGGATCGGGGGTGGCTACACCTTC. This codes for CASSQSRDRGIGGGYTF.

The rearrangement links TRBV5-1 to TRBJ1-1, with D perhaps matching TRBD1 (6 bases). Per the germline V gene, CDR1 is SGHRS and CDR2 is YFSETQ. The CDR3 covers 14 residues. Trimming took 4 bases from V and 3 from J, leaving 13 bases between them. CDR3 DNA: TGCGCCAGCAGCGTAACAGGGACGCACACTGAAGCTTTCTTT. Amino acid sequence: CASSVTGTHTEAFF.

The J gene is TRBJ2-2, the V gene TRBV5-4, with 9 bases matching TRBD1. This CDR3 has 15 residues. Germline CDR1 reads SGHNT; CDR2 reads YYREEE (reference sequence). Losses at the gene ends were 5 bases for V and 7 bases for J; bases not matched to a gene: 9. DNA for the CDR3: TGTGCCAGCAGAGTTACAGGGGGCGCCGGCGGGGAGCTGTTTTTT. Protein: CASRVTGGAGGELFF.

There are a few counts of this clone. This rearrangement joins TRBV6-7 to TRBJ1-2, with 10 positions matching TRBD1. TRBV6-7 carries the ORF label, with uncertain function. CDR3 size: 14 residues. J lost 7 bases, V lost 6 bases, and 8 bases had no gene match. CDR3 DNA: TGTGCCAGCAGCCATAGACAGGGGGCAAGTGGCTACACCTTC. This codes for CASSHRQGASGYTF.

This clone has just a few counts. CDR3 region: CATSDWGGGIYNEQFF. The CDR3 DNA reads TGTGCCACCAGTGATTGGGGGGGAGGGATTTACAATGAGCAGTTCTTC. The chain uses TRBV24-1 and TRBJ2-1; the match to TRBD2 covers 7 bases. The germline V gene encodes CDR1 KGHDR and CDR2 SFDVKD. The V segment lost 2 bases and the J segment 4 bases; nucleotides outside the gene matches: 7. The CDR3 runs 16 residues.

This clone was seen many times. The chain couples TRBV27 to TRBJ2-1, with D maybe TRBD2 (5 bases). Trimming took 2 bases from V and 0 from J, leaving 11 bases between them. The germline gives CDR1 MNHEY, CDR2 SMNVEV (reference sequence). CDR3 length: 16 residues. CDR3 amino acids: CASSLSGTSSYNEQFF. In DNA form, the CDR3 reads TGTGCCAGCAGTTTAAGCGGTACGAGCTCCTACAATGAGCAGTTCTTC.

The chain joins TRBV28 to TRBJ1-5; TRBD1 aligns across 8 bases. CDR3 length equals 13 residues. J gave up 4 bases and V 5 bases, and 1 base lay outside the gene matches. In germline, CDR1 is MDHEN, CDR2 SYDVKM. The CDR3 DNA reads TGTGCCAGCAGTCGGACAGGGAATCAGCCCCAGCATTTT. This encodes CASSRTGNQPQHF.

This clone was counted only a few times. This chain joins TRBV10-3 and TRBJ2-7; tentatively, D is TRBD1 (7 bases). V was pared by 8 bases and J by 6 bases, with 17 bases between. This CDR3 region has 13 residues. Germline V gene sequence: CDR1 ENHRY, CDR2 SYGVKD. The CDR3 is CAISIRGVSEQYF. As DNA, the CDR3 is TGTGCCATCTCAATCAGGGGGGTCTCCGAGCAGTACTTC.

In DNA form, the CDR3 reads TGTGCCACTGGACAGGGCTATGGCTACACCTTC. Protein sequence: CATGQGYGYTF. This chain connects TRBV19 to TRBJ1-2; TRBD1 aligns across 8 bases. Germline V CDR1 and CDR2: LNHDA, SQIVND (reference sequence). V lost 10 bases, J lost 4 bases, and 2 bases stayed unmatched. This CDR3 has 11 amino acids.

The V gene is TRBV3-1 (or the pseudogene TRBV3-2), the J gene TRBJ1-4; D remains ambiguous. Trimming left V 1 base short and J 8 bases short, with 5 bases between. CDR1 LGHDT and CDR2 YNNKEL come from the germline V gene (reference sequence). CDR3 size: 12 residues. The CDR3: CASSQAVEKLFF. The CDR3 bases are TGTGCCAGCAGCCAAGCCGTCGAAAAACTGTTTTTT.

The chain is built from TRBV9 and TRBJ2-7; perhaps TRBD1 as D (5 bases). Between the trimmed V and J ends, which lost 0 bases and 5 bases, there was a span of 15 bases. Germline loops: CDR1 SGDLS, CDR2 YYNGEE. This CDR3 region has 15 residues. The CDR3 loop is CASSVDQGQRDEQYF. DNA of the CDR3: TGTGCCAGCAGCGTAGATCAGGGTCAACGAGACGAGCAGTACTTC. Based on the CDR3 plus reference TRBV9 and TRBJ2-7, the full variable domain is DSGVTQTPKHLITATGQRVTLRCSPRSGDLSVYWYQQSLDQGLQFLIQYYNGEERAKGNILERFSAQQFPDLHSELNLSSLELGDSALYFCASSVDQGQRDEQYFGPGTRLTVT.

The chain joins TRBV9 to TRBJ1-2, with D possibly matching TRBD1 (5 bases). V was shortened by 0 bases and J by 8 bases, with 11 bases between the two germline ends. CDR3 length equals 13 residues. Germline V CDR1 and CDR2: SGDLS, YYNGEE. CDR3: CASSVEGVQGYTF. CDR3 bases: TGTGCCAGCAGCGTAGAAGGGGTTCAGGGCTACACCTTC.